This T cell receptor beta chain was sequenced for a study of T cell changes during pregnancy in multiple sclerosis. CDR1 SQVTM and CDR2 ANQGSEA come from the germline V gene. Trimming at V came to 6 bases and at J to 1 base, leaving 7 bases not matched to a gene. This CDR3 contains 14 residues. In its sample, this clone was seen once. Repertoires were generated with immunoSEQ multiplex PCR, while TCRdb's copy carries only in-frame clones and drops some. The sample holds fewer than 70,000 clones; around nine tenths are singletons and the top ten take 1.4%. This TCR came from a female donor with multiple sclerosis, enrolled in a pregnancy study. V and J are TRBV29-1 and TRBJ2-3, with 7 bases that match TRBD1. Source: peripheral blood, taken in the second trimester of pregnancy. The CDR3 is CSVLRQGGTDTQYF. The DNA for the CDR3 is TGCAGCGTCCTCCGACAGGGAGGCACAGATACGCAGTATTTT.